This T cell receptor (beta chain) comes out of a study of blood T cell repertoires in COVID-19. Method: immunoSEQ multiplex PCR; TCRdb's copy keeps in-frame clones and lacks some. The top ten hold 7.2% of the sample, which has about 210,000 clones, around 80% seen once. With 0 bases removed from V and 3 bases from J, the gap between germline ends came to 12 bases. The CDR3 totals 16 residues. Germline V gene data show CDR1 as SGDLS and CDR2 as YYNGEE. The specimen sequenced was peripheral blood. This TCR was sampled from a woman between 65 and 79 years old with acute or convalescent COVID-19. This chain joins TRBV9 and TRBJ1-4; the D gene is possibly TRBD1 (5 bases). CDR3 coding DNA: TGTGCCAGCAGCGTAGGGCCCTCGGGGGCTAATGAAAAACTGTTTTTT. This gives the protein CASSVGPSGANEKLFF. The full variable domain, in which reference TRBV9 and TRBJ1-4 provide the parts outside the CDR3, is DSGVTQTPKHLITATGQRVTLRCSPRSGDLSVYWYQQSLDQGLQFLIQYYNGEERAKGNILERFSAQQFPDLHSELNLSSLELGDSALYFCASSVGPSGANEKLFFGSGTQLSVL.